This passage covers 24 T cell receptor beta chains from one sample sequenced in a study of graft-versus-host responses after intestinal transplantation. Data came from immunoSEQ multiplex PCR; TCRdb stores just in-frame clones and leaves some out. The sample records around 31,000 clones, about 80% being singletons. Antigen specificity for these receptors is unknown. Sample: unstimulated CD8+ T cells sorted from spleen or lymph node cells, taken before intestinal transplant. Every receptor here comes from a human donor who received an intestinal transplant.

This chain connects TRBV27 to TRBJ2-5; D remains ambiguous. CDR3 size: 16 residues. V gave up 3 bases and J gave up 1 base, with 15 bases separating them. Germline V lookup: CDR1 MNHEY, CDR2 SMNVEV (reference sequence). The CDR3: CASSFLSGGLQETQYF. DNA of the CDR3: TGTGCCAGCAGTTTTCTTTCTGGCGGCCTCCAAGAGACCCAGTACTTC.

The chain couples TRBV2 to TRBJ2-3; 9 nucleotides match TRBD2. CDR1 is SNHLY and CDR2 is FYNNEI in the germline V gene. This CDR3 is 14 amino acids long. V was clipped by 1 base and J by 6 bases; unmatched bases: 2. CDR3 protein: CASSEGLADDTQYF. The CDR3 coding sequence is TGTGCCAGCAGTGAAGGACTAGCGGATGATACGCAGTATTTT.

The V call is TRBV25-1, the J call TRBJ2-7; D gene ambiguous. There are 11 residues in the CDR3. The V and J ends lost 4 bases and 4 bases respectively, with 5 bases between them. Germline values: CDR1 MGHDK, CDR2 SYGVNS. CDR3 sequence (DNA): TGTGCCAGCAGTGCTTCTTACGAGCAGTACTTC. Translated, it gives CASSASYEQYF.

This chain uses TRBV7-9 with TRBJ2-3, with 10 bases lining up with TRBD1. CDR3 length: 17 amino acids. Trimming at V came to 5 bases and at J to 0 bases, leaving 8 bases not matched to a gene. CDR1 and CDR2 (germline): SEHNR, FQNEAQ (reference sequence). In DNA form, the CDR3 reads TGTGCCAGCAGCCCCGGGCCGGGACAGGGGAGCACAGATACGCAGTATTTT. Amino acids: CASSPGPGQGSTDTQYF.

This rearrangement joins TRBV30 to TRBJ2-7; weak D call: TRBD2 (5 bases). The CDR3 length is 16 residues. The ends were cut back, 2 bases at V and 3 bases at J, with 20 bases in the middle. Germline CDR1 is GTSNPN and CDR2 is SVGIG (reference sequence). CDR3 in amino acids: CAWSPLDGLRDYEQYF. The CDR3 nucleotides are TGTGCCTGGAGTCCCCTGGACGGGCTGAGGGACTACGAGCAGTACTTC.

The genes are TRBV4-1 and TRBJ1-4, with a weak D call TRBD1 (6 bases). The CDR3 totals 14 residues. Deletions cut 3 bases from V and 8 bases from J, with 13 bases between. Germline V gene data show CDR1 as MGHRA and CDR2 as YSYEKL. This CDR3 is CASSQRTGIEKLFF. The CDR3 DNA reads as TGCGCCAGCAGCCAGAGAACAGGGATAGAAAAACTGTTTTTT.

The chain has TRBV2 and TRBJ2-2; the match to TRBD1 covers 11 bases. J gave up 4 bases and V 4 bases, and 5 bases lay outside the gene matches. The CDR3 has 16 residues. The germline V gene has CDR1 SNHLY and CDR2 FYNNEI. The CDR3 is CASSGTGGRGTGELFF. DNA of the CDR3: TGTGCCAGCAGTGGGACAGGGGGCAGGGGCACCGGGGAGCTGTTTTTT. Full variable domain (rest looked up from reference TRBV2 and TRBJ2-2): EPEVTQTPSHQVTQMGQEVILRCVPISNHLYFYWYRQILGQKVEFLVSFYNNEISEKSEIFDDQFSVERPDGSNFTLKIRSTKLEDSAMYFCASSGTGGRGTGELFFGEGSRLTVL.

The gene calls are TRBV5-4 and TRBJ2-7; tentative D call: TRBD1 (8 bases). The CDR3 length is 13 residues. The germline CDR1 and CDR2 sequences are SGHNT and YYREEE (reference sequence). Trimming took 1 base from V and 6 from J, leaving 11 bases between them. CDR3 DNA: TGTGCCAGCAGCTTGAACAGGGGGGGCGAGCAGTACTTC. Amino acid sequence: CASSLNRGGEQYF.

The V gene is TRBV11-3, the J gene TRBJ1-4, with no clear D. Germline-derived CDR1 and CDR2 are SGHNT and YENEEA. Trimming took 5 bases from V and 2 from J, leaving 21 bases between them. The CDR3 is made up of 18 amino acids. CDR3 in DNA: TGTGCCAGCAGCAGCCCCTCGGGTTGCACTGAGACTAATGAAAAACTGTTTTTT. This translates into CASSSPSGCTETNEKLFF.

The chain recombines TRBV5-4 with TRBJ1-5; D gene uncertain. This CDR3 is built from 15 residues. V gave up 4 bases and J gave up 4 bases, with 15 bases separating them. Germline CDR1 is SGHNT and CDR2 is YYREEE (reference sequence). CDR3 loop: CASSPGLGGNQPQHF. CDR3 bases: TGTGCCAGCAGCCCTGGACTTGGAGGAAATCAGCCCCAGCATTTT.

V and J are TRBV28 and TRBJ2-2, with TRBD2 matching 11 bases. Germline-derived CDR1 and CDR2 are MDHEN and SYDVKM. V lost 6 bases and J lost 4; bases outside the gene matches: 7. The CDR3 is 16 residues long. CDR3 region: CASSQTSGMGTGELFF. In DNA, the CDR3 is TGTGCCAGCAGCCAGACTAGCGGGATGGGCACCGGGGAGCTGTTTTTT.

V gene TRBV7-7 combines with J gene TRBJ2-2; D remains ambiguous. CDR3 length: 13 amino acids. Germline-derived CDR1 and CDR2 are SSHAT and FNYEAQ (reference sequence). V was pared by 9 bases and J by 4 bases, with 12 bases between. This chain's CDR3 is CARLVRPTGELFF. As DNA, the CDR3 is TGTGCCAGACTCGTCAGGCCCACCGGGGAGCTGTTTTTT. Full variable domain (missing parts from reference TRBV7-7 and TRBJ2-2): GAGVSQSPRYKVTKRGQDVTLRCDPISSHATLYWYQQALGQGPEFLTYFNYEAQPDKSGLPSDRFSAERPEGSISTLTIQRTEQRDSAMYRCARLVRPTGELFFGEGSRLTVL.

Sample share makes this clone medium-sized (0.01 to 0.1%). The chain links TRBV18 to TRBJ1-1, with no clear D. V was pared by 4 bases and J by 5 bases, with 11 bases between. Per germline, CDR1 KGHSH and CDR2 LQKENI. CDR3 length: 13 amino acids. CDR3 sequence (DNA): TGTGCCAGCTCACAGACGGCGCGGACTGAAGCTTTCTTT. It is translated as CASSQTARTEAFF.

This clone has just one count. The chain links TRBV6-5 to TRBJ1-1; D is undetermined. Germline-derived CDR1 and CDR2 are MNHEY and SVGAGI. This CDR3 spans 14 amino acids. Deletions cut 3 bases from V and 1 base from J, with 9 bases between. The CDR3 is CASSYTGENTEAFF. CDR3 in DNA: TGTGCCAGCAGTTATACGGGAGAGAACACTGAAGCTTTCTTT.

This clone was seen more than once but under ten times. The chain recombines TRBV19 with TRBJ1-3; tentatively, D is TRBD1 (5 bases). Germline V lookup: CDR1 LNHDA, CDR2 SQIVND (reference sequence). This CDR3 spans 17 amino acids. V gave up 7 bases and J gave up 0 bases, with 19 bases separating them. The CDR3 is CASTPSKDKDSGNTIYF. CDR3 bases: TGTGCCAGTACACCCAGTAAGGACAAGGACTCTGGAAACACCATATATTTT.

This chain connects TRBV5-4 to TRBJ1-1; 7 positions agree with TRBD1. The CDR3 is 18 amino acids. The germline V gene has CDR1 SGHNT and CDR2 YYREEE (reference sequence). Unmatched junction bases numbered 15, after V lost 4 bases and J lost 0 bases. CDR3 amino acids: CASSRGTAYWGVNTEAFF. Written as DNA, the CDR3 is TGTGCCAGCAGCAGAGGGACAGCCTATTGGGGGGTGAACACTGAAGCTTTCTTT. Full variable domain (missing parts from reference TRBV5-4 and TRBJ1-1): ETGVTQSPTHLIKTRGQQVTLRCSSQSGHNTVSWYQQALGQGPQFIFQYYREEENGRGNFPPRFSGLQFPNYSSELNVNALELDDSALYLCASSRGTAYWGVNTEAFFGQGTRLTVV.

The chain couples TRBV28 to TRBJ1-2; maybe TRBD1 (5 bases). CDR3 length: 15 residues. Trimming removed 2 bases at V and 0 bases at J, with 10 bases between. Germline CDR1 reads MDHEN; CDR2 reads SYDVKM. The CDR3 region has the DNA TGTGCCAGCAGTTTAGGGGCAGAGACTAACTATGGCTACACCTTC. The encoded protein is CASSLGAETNYGYTF.

The chain couples TRBV28 to TRBJ2-1; D is undetermined. The CDR3 spans 12 residues. V was shortened by 4 bases and J by 7 bases, with 8 bases between the two germline ends. The germline CDR1 and CDR2 sequences are MDHEN and SYDVKM. This CDR3 reads CASSSLRNEQFF. The CDR3 nucleotides are TGTGCCAGCAGTTCCCTTCGGAATGAGCAGTTCTTC.

This chain links TRBV7-6 with TRBJ1-1; 8 bases are a match to TRBD1. The ends lost 0 bases at V and 4 bases at J; junction bases unmatched: 7. Germline V gene lookup returns CDR1 SGHVS and CDR2 FNYEAQ. The CDR3 is 16 residues long. The CDR3 spells CASSLAFGQGGTEAFF. For the CDR3, the DNA is TGTGCCAGCAGCTTAGCGTTCGGACAGGGAGGCACTGAAGCTTTCTTT.

The V and J genes are TRBV14 and TRBJ2-7; 9 positions match TRBD2. Germline V gives CDR1 SGHDN, CDR2 FVKESK. CDR3 length equals 14 residues. Trimming at V came to 1 base and at J to 3 bases, leaving 1 base not matched to a gene. CDR3 amino acids: CASSQASGNYEQYF. DNA of the CDR3: TGTGCCAGCAGCCAAGCTAGCGGGAACTACGAGCAGTACTTC.

The V call is TRBV25-1, the J call TRBJ2-2; 12 bases match TRBD2. The V gene's germline CDR1 is MGHDK and CDR2 SYGVNS. The CDR3 extends over 18 amino acids. V was pared by 2 bases and J by 3 bases, with 7 bases of the junction left unmatched. The DNA for the CDR3 is TGTGCCAGCAGTGAAGGGGCTAGCGGGAGGGCCTACACCGGGGAGCTGTTTTTT. Translating it yields CASSEGASGRAYTGELFF.

The CDR3 region is CASSHGGAGETQYF. In nucleotides, the CDR3 is TGTGCCAGCAGCCACGGGGGAGCTGGGGAGACCCAGTACTTC. The rearrangement uses TRBV13 and TRBJ2-5; tentative D call: TRBD2 (6 bases). In germline, CDR1 is PRHDT, CDR2 FYEKMQ (reference sequence). CDR3 length equals 14 residues. V was trimmed by 5 bases and J by 5 bases, leaving 15 bases between them.

This clone was observed once. The rearrangement uses TRBV23-1 and TRBJ2-2; D not certain. TRBV23-1 is an ORF; its function is uncertain. V shed 4 bases and J shed 3 bases, with 3 bases lying between them. This CDR3 has 12 residues. CDR3 DNA sequence: TGCGCCAGCAGTCCATACACCGGGGAGCTGTTTTTT. Protein: CASSPYTGELFF.

This rearrangement joins TRBV5-1 to TRBJ2-1; tentatively, D is TRBD1 (5 bases). Per germline, CDR1 SGHRS and CDR2 YFSETQ. The CDR3 contains 14 residues. With 0 bases removed from V and 7 bases from J, the gap between germline ends came to 11 bases. This chain's CDR3 is CASSLGQGGNEQFF. The CDR3 coding sequence is TGCGCCAGCAGCTTGGGGCAGGGTGGAAATGAGCAGTTCTTC.